This record covers a single TCR beta chain. Its antigen has not been determined. Within one base of it there is no much larger clone, and no base qualities were kept. The meaning of the sample's treatment or condition label: in vitro stimulation with specific CMV peptide epitopes to enrich CMV-specific T cells. These reads were obtained on an Illumina HiSeq 1500. In-frame beta chains were kept once TCRdb had trimmed the public reads at Q25 with fastp and called clones with MiXCR. A single entry per CDR3 protein holds the most common genes and DNA from its merged rows. Recorded for this sample are more than 300,000 distinct CDR3 sequences; 34% of them occurred a single time. The top ten hold roughly 14% of the sample. The sample belongs to a study of T cell repertoires in cytomegalovirus infection (dated by TCRdb to the late 2010s). About the study as a whole: Recently identified HLA-C-restricted CMV epitopes, whose presentation resists viral immunomodulation, were targeted by peptide stimulations together with well-studied HLA-B-restricted epitopes. The HLA type of each donor mattered for the analysis, because public TCR beta signatures pointed to carriage of CMV infection along with the matching HLA type.

The paper's findings and limits, for the study overall: In both this cohort and an independent cohort of 352 donors, the cumulative frequency of public TCR beta family members distinguished carriers of CMV infection plus the relevant HLA type. In the ex vivo response, HLA-C-restricted CMV-specific TCR beta clonotypes were dominant, and in two of eight donors the single most frequent clonotype came from this HLA-C-restricted group.

The sequence derives from a human donor in good health (CMV status not recorded). Some clones in this sample may be carry-over from other donors' samples. Sample: cultured PBMCs, taken from culture after CMV antigen stimulation.

At the DNA level, the sequence is TGTGCCAGCAGCCAGGACACCCCCTATGGCTACACCTTC. Translated, it gives CASSQDTPYGYTF. Here the chain combines TRBV5-5 and TRBJ1-2; the D gene is perhaps TRBD1, on 5 matching bases. The V end loses 4 bases and the J end loses 4 bases, and a stretch of 11 bases separates them. In the germline V gene (reference sequence), CDR1 corresponds to SGHKS and CDR2 to YYEKEE. The CDR3 runs 13 residues from the cysteine to the phenylalanine. Only the CDR3 region is kept as DNA, spanning 39 bases read in frame from base 1.